This passage covers 14 T cell receptor beta chains from one sample sequenced in a study of T cell responses to AZD1222 COVID-19 vaccine. The repertoire was sequenced with immunoSEQ multiplex PCR; TCRdb's copy has only in-frame clones and lacks some. This sample has 150,000 to 250,000 clones; approximately 91% occur once, and the top ten carry around 3%. The sequences come from peripheral blood, collected 28 days after the second AZD1222 dose. The receptor source for this set is an adult who received the AZD1222 COVID-19 vaccine.

The chain recombines TRBV3-1 (or the pseudogene TRBV3-2) with TRBJ2-7; D may be TRBD1 (5 bases). Trimming stripped 4 bases from V and 2 bases from J, with 18 bases between. In germline, CDR1 is LGHDT, CDR2 YNNKEL (reference sequence). CDR3 length: 16 residues. The CDR3 loop reads CASSRGLNSLTYEQYF. The CDR3 DNA sequence: TGTGCCAGCAGCCGGGGCCTCAACAGTCTGACCTACGAGCAGTACTTC.

The V and J genes are TRBV6-5 and TRBJ1-1; maybe TRBD1 (6 bases). Trimming took off 5 bases at V and 0 bases at J, with 10 bases between the two ends. The CDR3 runs to 14 residues. The germline V gene has CDR1 MNHEY and CDR2 SVGAGI. The CDR3: CASSRQGLNTEAFF. In DNA, the CDR3 is TGTGCCAGCAGTCGGCAGGGGCTGAACACTGAAGCTTTCTTT.

V and J are TRBV5-1 and TRBJ2-7; 10 positions agree with TRBD1. This CDR3 contains 15 residues. The trim removed 4 bases at V and 0 bases at J, leaving 4 bases unmatched. From germline, CDR1 is SGHRS and CDR2 YFSETQ. In DNA, the CDR3 is TGCGCCAGCAGCGGGGGACAGGGGAGCTCCTACGAGCAGTACTTC. Translated, it gives CASSGGQGSSYEQYF.

The V gene is TRBV3-1 (or the pseudogene TRBV3-2), the J gene TRBJ2-1, with a weak D call TRBD1 (6 bases). The CDR3 has 15 residues. CDR1 and CDR2 from the germline V gene are LGHDT and YNNKEL (reference sequence). The V gene lost 8 bases and the J gene lost 0 bases, with 14 bases spanning the gap. The DNA of the CDR3 is TGTGCCAGCCGACGAAGGGGGTCCTCCTACAATGAGCAGTTCTTC. It specifies CASRRRGSSYNEQFF.

The J gene is TRBJ2-5, the V gene TRBV10-3; no definite D call. V was pared by 3 bases and J by 2 bases, with 10 bases between. The CDR3 consists of 14 residues. Germline CDR1 ENHRY, CDR2 SYGVKD. CDR3 protein: CAISESLTQETQYF. In nucleotides, the CDR3 is TGTGCCATCAGTGAATCGTTGACTCAAGAGACCCAGTACTTC.

The V gene is TRBV14, the J gene TRBJ1-6; the D is unclear. This CDR3 contains 15 residues. Trimming shortened V by 0 bases and J by 5 bases, and 8 bases separated the two germline ends. The germline V gene has CDR1 SGHDN and CDR2 FVKESK. CDR3 sequence reads: CASSQDLNHNSPLHF. CDR3 DNA: TGTGCCAGCAGCCAAGATTTAAACCATAATTCACCCCTCCACTTT.

The CDR3 DNA follows: TGTGCCAGCAGTGAGGGACTAGCGGGGTACAATGAGCAGTTCTTC. It encodes CASSEGLAGYNEQFF. This rearrangement joins TRBV25-1 to TRBJ2-1; TRBD2 aligns across 13 bases. The CDR3 runs to 15 residues. Germline CDR1 reads MGHDK; CDR2 reads SYGVNS. Trimming took 3 bases from V and 4 from J; bases not matched to a gene: 0. The full variable domain, with the rest looked up from reference TRBV25-1 and TRBJ2-1, is EADIYQTPRYLVIGTGKKITLECSQTMGHDKMYWYQQDPGMELHLIHYSYGVNSTEKGDLSSESTVSRIRTEHFPLTLESARPSHTSQYLCASSEGLAGYNEQFFGPGTRLTVL.

The chain recombines TRBV6-5 with TRBJ1-6; D gene unclear. The CDR3 is 14 residues long. The V end was cut by 10 bases, the J end by 4 bases, with 14 bases between. Germline V gives CDR1 MNHEY, CDR2 SVGAGI. The chain's CDR3 is CAIIPDGYNSPLHF. The CDR3 region has the DNA TGTGCCATCATTCCGGACGGTTATAATTCACCCCTCCACTTT.

The chain links TRBV19 to TRBJ2-1, with 7 bases lining up with TRBD2. The CDR3 extends over 14 amino acids. Germline trimming cut 4 bases from V and 7 bases from J; bases unmatched to any gene: 7. From germline, CDR1 is LNHDA and CDR2 SQIVND (reference sequence). This CDR3 is CASSSGRRKNEQFF. CDR3 nucleotide sequence: TGTGCCAGTAGTAGCGGGAGAAGGAAAAATGAGCAGTTCTTC.

The chain combines TRBV28 with TRBJ2-7; D is undetermined. The V gene's germline CDR1 is MDHEN and CDR2 SYDVKM. The CDR3 consists of 13 residues. The V end lost 1 base, the J end lost 5 bases, and 9 bases lay between the germline ends. DNA for the CDR3: TGTGCCAGCAGTTTATCGGCCTGGAACGAGCAGTACTTC. This gives the protein CASSLSAWNEQYF.

J is TRBJ2-3 and V is TRBV24-1, with D possibly TRBD2 on 5 matching bases. The germline V gene has CDR1 KGHDR and CDR2 SFDVKD. The CDR3 is 16 residues long. Trimming cost V 4 bases and J 4 bases, with 17 bases left between them. The CDR3 spells CATSDSGGRRPDTQYF. The DNA for the CDR3 is TGTGCCACCAGTGACTCCGGCGGGCGCCGGCCAGATACGCAGTATTTT.

The chain recombines TRBV7-9 with TRBJ2-7; D possibly corresponds to TRBD1 (6 bases). V was pared by 1 base and J by 6 bases, with 7 bases between. The CDR3 runs 12 residues. Germline values: CDR1 SEHNR, CDR2 FQNEAQ (reference sequence). CDR3 loop: CASSLGDTEQYF. The CDR3 DNA sequence: TGTGCCAGCAGCTTAGGGGACACCGAGCAGTACTTC.

The chain uses TRBV30 and TRBJ1-2; tentatively, D is TRBD1 (5 bases). This CDR3 has 12 amino acids. Germline V gene lookup returns CDR1 GTSNPN and CDR2 SVGIG (reference sequence). Trimming took off 3 bases at V and 3 bases at J, with 8 bases between the two ends. The CDR3: CAWSPGDYGYTF. Here the CDR3 DNA reads TGTGCCTGGAGCCCGGGGGACTATGGCTACACCTTC.

This chain connects TRBV6-5 to TRBJ2-7; D remains unclear. V was clipped by 6 bases and J by 1 base, with 4 bases between them. CDR3 size: 11 residues. Germline V gene sequence: CDR1 MNHEY, CDR2 SVGAGI. Written as DNA, the CDR3 is TGTGCCAGCAGAGGGTCCTACGAGCAGTACTTC. Translation: CASRGSYEQYF.